Shown below are 9 T cell receptor beta chains from a single sample sequenced in a study of T-cell reconstitution after alpha-beta-depleted transplantation in children. Preparation of the TCRbeta library used unique molecular identifiers. Each CDR3 protein gets one entry after TCRdb re-called the PCR reads with MiXCR. The sample shows fewer than 450,000 distinct CDR3 sequences, around 15% of them seen only once. This sample comprised PBMCs, mostly from graft donor cells, obtained 360 days after TCRalphabeta/CD19-depleted stem cell transplant. These receptors came from a male patient aged 2 to 9 who had a stem cell transplant for acute lymphoblastic leukemia, so the T cells may come from the graft donor.

This clonotype was found a few times. V and J are TRBV7-2 and TRBJ2-2, with TRBD2 as a possible D gene (6 bases). This CDR3 spans 16 amino acids. The V and J ends lost 3 bases and 3 bases respectively, with 14 bases between them. From germline, CDR1 is SGHTA and CDR2 FQGNSA. Here the CDR3 reads CASSLMVWGDTGELFF. The CDR3 DNA is TGTGCCAGCAGCTTGATGGTCTGGGGGGACACCGGGGAGCTGTTTTTT.

V and J are TRBV28 and TRBJ1-2; weak D call: TRBD1 (5 bases). With 3 bases removed from V and 4 bases from J, the gap between germline ends came to 21 bases. CDR1 is MDHEN, CDR2 SYDVKM, per germline. The CDR3 has 17 amino acids. Here the CDR3 reads CASSFARVKGLSYGYTF. The CDR3, as DNA: TGTGCCAGCAGTTTTGCCAGGGTAAAGGGACTATCCTATGGCTACACCTTC.

This clonotype was seen once. The chain employs TRBV28 and TRBJ1-4; D may be TRBD1 (5 bases). V was pared by 2 bases and J by 8 bases, with 12 bases between. The CDR3 has 14 amino acids. Germline V lookup: CDR1 MDHEN, CDR2 SYDVKM. The CDR3 here is CASSLRDGGEKLFF. The CDR3 coding sequence is TGTGCCAGCAGTTTAAGGGACGGCGGGGAAAAACTGTTTTTT.

The chain joins TRBV7-9 to TRBJ2-1, with D unclear. The CDR3 sequence is 12 residues long. The germline gives CDR1 SEHNR, CDR2 FQNEAQ (reference sequence). Trimming stripped 5 bases from V and 4 bases from J, with 6 bases between. CDR3 nucleotide sequence: TGTGCCAGCAGCCAACTATACAATGAGCAGTTCTTC. Its protein product is CASSQLYNEQFF. The entire variable domain, with the rest obtained from reference TRBV7-9 and TRBJ2-1, is as follows: DTGVSQNPRHKITKRGQNVTFRCDPISEHNRLYWYRQTLGQGPEFLTYFQNEAQLEKSRLLSDRFSAERPKGSFSTLEIQRTEQGDSAMYLCASSQLYNEQFFGPGTRLTVL.

This clonotype was counted between two and nine times. The gene calls are TRBV5-1 and TRBJ2-7, with D possibly being TRBD1 (6 bases). Trimming removed 1 base from V and 3 bases from J, with 17 bases in between. The CDR3 has 16 residues. Per the germline V gene, CDR1 is SGHRS and CDR2 is YFSETQ. As DNA, the CDR3 is TGCGCCAGCAGCTTGAATTCTGCCGGGACACACTACGAGCAGTACTTC. This sequence encodes CASSLNSAGTHYEQYF.

V usage is TRBV5-1 and J usage is TRBJ2-5, with a possible D match to TRBD2 (5 bases). V was trimmed by 2 bases and J by 5 bases, leaving 16 bases between them. Germline V gives CDR1 SGHRS, CDR2 YFSETQ. This CDR3 comprises 15 residues. Here the CDR3 DNA reads TGCGCCAGCAGCTTCTCGACCGGGATGAGGGAGACCCAGTACTTC. This gives the protein CASSFSTGMRETQYF.

The rearrangement uses TRBV11-2 and TRBJ2-3; 13 nucleotides line up with TRBD2. This CDR3 comprises 18 residues. The germline CDR1 and CDR2 sequences are SGHAT and FQNNGV. J gave up 1 base and V 6 bases, and 10 bases lay outside the gene matches. The CDR3 loop is CASRSKGLAGAGTDTQYF. The DNA for the CDR3 is TGTGCCAGCAGATCAAAAGGACTAGCGGGAGCCGGCACAGATACGCAGTATTTT.

The sample holds many counts of this clonotype. The chain links TRBV24-1 to TRBJ2-2; 7 nucleotides agree with TRBD1. With V trimmed by 4 bases and J by 5 bases, 3 bases remained unmatched. The CDR3 spans 14 residues. Germline V gene sequence: CDR1 KGHDR, CDR2 SFDVKD. The CDR3 here is CATSETGRTGELFF. The CDR3 nucleotides read TGTGCCACCAGTGAGACAGGGAGAACCGGGGAGCTGTTTTTT.

V usage is TRBV27 and J usage is TRBJ2-3; a weak D match, TRBD2 (7 bases). The V and J ends lost 2 bases and 4 bases respectively, with 13 bases between them. CDR1 is MNHEY, CDR2 SMNVEV, per germline (reference sequence). This CDR3 is built from 15 residues. For the CDR3, the DNA is TGTGCCAGCAGTTTAGAAGGGCGGGGGCCAGATACGCAGTATTTT. As protein: CASSLEGRGPDTQYF.